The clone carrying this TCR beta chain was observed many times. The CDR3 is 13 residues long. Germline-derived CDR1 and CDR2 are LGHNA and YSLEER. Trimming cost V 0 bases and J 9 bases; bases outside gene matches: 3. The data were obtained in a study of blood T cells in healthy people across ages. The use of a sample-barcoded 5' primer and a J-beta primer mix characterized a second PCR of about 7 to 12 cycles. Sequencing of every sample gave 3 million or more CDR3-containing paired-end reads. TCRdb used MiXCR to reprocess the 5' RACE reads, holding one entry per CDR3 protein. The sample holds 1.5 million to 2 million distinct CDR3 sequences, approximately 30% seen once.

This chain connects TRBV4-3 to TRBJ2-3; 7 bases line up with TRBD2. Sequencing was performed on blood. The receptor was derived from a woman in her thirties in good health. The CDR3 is CASSQEGGATQYF. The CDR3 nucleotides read TGCGCCAGCAGCCAAGAGGGAGGGGCGACGCAGTATTTT.